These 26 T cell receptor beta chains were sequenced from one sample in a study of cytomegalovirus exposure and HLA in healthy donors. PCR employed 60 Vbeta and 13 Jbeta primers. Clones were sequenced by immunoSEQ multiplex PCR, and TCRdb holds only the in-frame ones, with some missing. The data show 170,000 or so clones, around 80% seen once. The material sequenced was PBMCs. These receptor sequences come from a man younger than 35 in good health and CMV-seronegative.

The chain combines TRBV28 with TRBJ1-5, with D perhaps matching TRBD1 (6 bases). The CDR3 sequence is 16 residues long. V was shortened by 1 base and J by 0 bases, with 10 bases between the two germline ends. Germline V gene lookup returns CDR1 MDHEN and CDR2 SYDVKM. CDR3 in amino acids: CASSLFGQFSNQPQHF. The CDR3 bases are TGTGCCAGCAGTTTATTTGGACAGTTTAGCAATCAGCCCCAGCATTTT. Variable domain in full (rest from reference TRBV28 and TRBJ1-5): DVKVTQSSRYLVKRTGEKVFLECVQDMDHENMFWYRQDPGLGLRLIYFSYDVKMKEKGDIPEGYSVSREKKERFSLILESASTNQTSMYLCASSLFGQFSNQPQHFGDGTRLSIL.

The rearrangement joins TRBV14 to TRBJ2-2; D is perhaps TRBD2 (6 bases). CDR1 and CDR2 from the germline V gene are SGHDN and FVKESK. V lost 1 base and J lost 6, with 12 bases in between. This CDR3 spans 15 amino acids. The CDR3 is CASSQVAGWAGELFF. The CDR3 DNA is TGTGCCAGCAGCCAAGTTGCGGGATGGGCCGGGGAGCTGTTTTTT.

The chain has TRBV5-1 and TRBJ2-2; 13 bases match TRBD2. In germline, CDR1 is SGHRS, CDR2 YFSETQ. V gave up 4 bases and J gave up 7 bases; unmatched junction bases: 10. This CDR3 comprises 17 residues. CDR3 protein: CASSPRLAGGGNGELFF. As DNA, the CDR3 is TGCGCCAGCAGCCCCCGACTAGCGGGAGGAGGGAACGGGGAGCTGTTTTTT.

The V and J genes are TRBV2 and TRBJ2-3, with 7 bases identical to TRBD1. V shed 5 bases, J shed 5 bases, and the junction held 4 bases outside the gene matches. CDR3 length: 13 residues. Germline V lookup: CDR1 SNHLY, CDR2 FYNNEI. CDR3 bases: TGTGCCAGCAGTTCGACAGGGAAAGATACGCAGTATTTT. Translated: CASSSTGKDTQYF.

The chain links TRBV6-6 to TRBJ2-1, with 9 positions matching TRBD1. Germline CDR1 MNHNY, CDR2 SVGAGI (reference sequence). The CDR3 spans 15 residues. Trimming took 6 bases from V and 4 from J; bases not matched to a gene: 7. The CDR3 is CASRTPGQGYNEQFF. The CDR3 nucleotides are TGTGCCAGCAGGACCCCGGGACAGGGATACAATGAGCAGTTCTTC.

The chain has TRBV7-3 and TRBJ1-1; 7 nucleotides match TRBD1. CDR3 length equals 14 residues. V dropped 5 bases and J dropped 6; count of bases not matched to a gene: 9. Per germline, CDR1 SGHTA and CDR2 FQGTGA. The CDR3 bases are TGTGCCAGCAGCACGCACCGGGACAGTTCTGAAGCTTTCTTT. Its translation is CASSTHRDSSEAFF.

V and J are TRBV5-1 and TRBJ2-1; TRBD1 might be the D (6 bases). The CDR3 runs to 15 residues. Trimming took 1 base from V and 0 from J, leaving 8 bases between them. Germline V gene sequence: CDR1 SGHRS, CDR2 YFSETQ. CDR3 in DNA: TGCGCCAGCAGCTTGACAGGGCCCTCCTACAATGAGCAGTTCTTC. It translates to CASSLTGPSYNEQFF.

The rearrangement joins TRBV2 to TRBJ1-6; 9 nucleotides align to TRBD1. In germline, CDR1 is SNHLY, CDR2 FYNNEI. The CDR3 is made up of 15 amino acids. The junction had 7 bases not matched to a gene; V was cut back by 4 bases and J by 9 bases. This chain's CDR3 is CASSVTGGMISPLHF. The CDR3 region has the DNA TGTGCCAGCAGTGTTACAGGGGGCATGATTTCACCCCTCCACTTT.

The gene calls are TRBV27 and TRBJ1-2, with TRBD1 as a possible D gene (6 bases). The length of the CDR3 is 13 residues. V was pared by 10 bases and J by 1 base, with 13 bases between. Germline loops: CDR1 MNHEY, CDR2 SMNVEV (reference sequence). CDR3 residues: CATRGQNNYGYTF. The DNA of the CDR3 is TGTGCCACCAGAGGACAGAATAACTATGGCTACACCTTC.

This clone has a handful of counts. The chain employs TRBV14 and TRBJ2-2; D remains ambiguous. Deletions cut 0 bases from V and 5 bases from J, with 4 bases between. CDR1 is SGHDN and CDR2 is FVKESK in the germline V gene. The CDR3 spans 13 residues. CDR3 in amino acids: CASSQDMTGELFF. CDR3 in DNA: TGTGCCAGCAGCCAAGATATGACCGGGGAGCTGTTTTTT. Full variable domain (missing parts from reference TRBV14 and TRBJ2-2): EAGVTQFPSHSVIEKGQTVTLRCDPISGHDNLYWYRRVMGKEIKFLLHFVKESKQDESGMPNNRFLAERTGGTYSTLKVQPAELEDSGVYFCASSQDMTGELFFGEGSRLTVL.

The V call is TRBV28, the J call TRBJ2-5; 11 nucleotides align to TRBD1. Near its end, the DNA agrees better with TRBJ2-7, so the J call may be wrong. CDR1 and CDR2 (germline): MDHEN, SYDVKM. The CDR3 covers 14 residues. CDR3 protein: CASLPGQGAHEQYF. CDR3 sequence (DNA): TGTGCCTCCTTACCCGGACAGGGGGCCCACGAGCAGTACTTC.

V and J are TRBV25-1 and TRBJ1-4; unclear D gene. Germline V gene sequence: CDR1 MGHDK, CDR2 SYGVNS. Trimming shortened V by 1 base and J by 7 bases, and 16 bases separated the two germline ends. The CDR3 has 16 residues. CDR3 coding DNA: TGTGCCAGCAGTGAATTGACACCTTCCTTAACTGAAAAACTGTTTTTT. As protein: CASSELTPSLTEKLFF.

DNA of the CDR3: TGTGCCAGCAGCTTGCCCAGGGGGATGATGAACACTGAAGCTTTCTTT. Protein: CASSLPRGMMNTEAFF. V and J are TRBV7-8 and TRBJ1-1; 7 bases match TRBD1. This CDR3 has 16 amino acids. J was trimmed by 0 bases and V by 3 bases; bases with no gene match: 7. Germline V gene data show CDR1 as SGHVS and CDR2 as FQNEAQ.

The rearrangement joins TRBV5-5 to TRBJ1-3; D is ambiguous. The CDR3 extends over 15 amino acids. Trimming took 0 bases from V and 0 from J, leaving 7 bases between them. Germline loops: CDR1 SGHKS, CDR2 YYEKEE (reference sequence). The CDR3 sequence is CASSLEQDSGNTIYF. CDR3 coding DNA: TGTGCCAGCAGCTTGGAACAAGACTCTGGAAACACCATATATTTT.

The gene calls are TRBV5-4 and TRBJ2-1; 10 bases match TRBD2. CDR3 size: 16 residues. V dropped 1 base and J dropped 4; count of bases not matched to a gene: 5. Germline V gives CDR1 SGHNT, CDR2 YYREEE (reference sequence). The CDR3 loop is CASSLPSGSSYNEQFF. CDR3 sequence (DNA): TGTGCCAGCAGCTTGCCTAGCGGGAGCTCATACAATGAGCAGTTCTTC.

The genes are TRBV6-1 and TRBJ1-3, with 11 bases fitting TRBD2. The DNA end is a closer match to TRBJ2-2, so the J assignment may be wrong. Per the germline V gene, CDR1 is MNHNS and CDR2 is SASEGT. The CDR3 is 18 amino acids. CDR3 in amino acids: CASSGRLAGGIGTGELFF. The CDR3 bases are TGTGCCAGCAGTGGTAGGCTAGCGGGAGGAATTGGCACCGGGGAGCTGTTTTTT.

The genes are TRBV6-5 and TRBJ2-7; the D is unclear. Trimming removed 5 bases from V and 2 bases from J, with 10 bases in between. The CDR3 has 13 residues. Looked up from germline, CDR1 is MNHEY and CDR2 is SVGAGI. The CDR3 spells CASSMSGPYEQYF. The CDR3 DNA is TGTGCCAGCAGTATGTCAGGCCCCTACGAGCAGTACTTC.

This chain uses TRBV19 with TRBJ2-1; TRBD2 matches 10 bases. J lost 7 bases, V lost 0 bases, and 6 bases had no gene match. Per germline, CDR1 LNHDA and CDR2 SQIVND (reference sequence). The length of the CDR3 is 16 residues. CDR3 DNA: TGTGCCAGTAGTATAGAGCCAGCGGGGGGGTTGAATGAGCAGTTCTTC. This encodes CASSIEPAGGLNEQFF.

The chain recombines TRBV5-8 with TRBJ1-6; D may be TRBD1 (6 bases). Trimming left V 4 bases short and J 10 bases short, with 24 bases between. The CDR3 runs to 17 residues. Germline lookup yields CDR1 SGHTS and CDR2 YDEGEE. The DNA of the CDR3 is TGTGCCAGCAGCCCCAGACAGGCGGTCATCAAGGGGTCACCCCTCCACTTT. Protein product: CASSPRQAVIKGSPLHF.

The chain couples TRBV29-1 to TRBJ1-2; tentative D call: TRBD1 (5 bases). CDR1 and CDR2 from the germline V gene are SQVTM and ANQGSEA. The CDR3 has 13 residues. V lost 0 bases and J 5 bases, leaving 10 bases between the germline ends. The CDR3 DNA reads TGCAGCGTTGAAGATCTTCGGGGGTATGGCTACACCTTC. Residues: CSVEDLRGYGYTF.

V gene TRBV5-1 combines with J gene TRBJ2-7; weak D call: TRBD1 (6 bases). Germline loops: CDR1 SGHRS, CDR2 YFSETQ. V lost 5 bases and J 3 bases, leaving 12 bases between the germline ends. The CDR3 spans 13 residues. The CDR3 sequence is CASRGGEDYEQYF. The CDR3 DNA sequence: TGCGCCAGCAGAGGGGGTGAGGACTACGAGCAGTACTTC.

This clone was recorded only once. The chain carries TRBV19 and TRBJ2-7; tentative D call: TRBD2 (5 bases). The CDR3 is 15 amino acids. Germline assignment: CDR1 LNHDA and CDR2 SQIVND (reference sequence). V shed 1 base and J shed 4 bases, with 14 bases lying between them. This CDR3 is CASSIGTDFGYEQYF. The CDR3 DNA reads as TGTGCCAGTAGTATAGGGACGGACTTCGGGTACGAGCAGTACTTC.

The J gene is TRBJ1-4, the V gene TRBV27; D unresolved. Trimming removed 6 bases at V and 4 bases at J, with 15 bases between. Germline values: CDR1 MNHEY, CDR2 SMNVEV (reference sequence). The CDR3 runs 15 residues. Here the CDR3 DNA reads TGTGCCAGCAGACTAGGGTCTGCGGGTAATGAAAAACTGTTTTTT. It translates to CASRLGSAGNEKLFF.

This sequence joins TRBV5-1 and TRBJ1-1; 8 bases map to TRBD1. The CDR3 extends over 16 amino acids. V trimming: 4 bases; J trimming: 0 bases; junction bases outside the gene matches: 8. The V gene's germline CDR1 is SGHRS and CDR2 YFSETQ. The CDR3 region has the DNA TGCGCCAGCAGCACCTCAGGGGGCGGGGTGAACACTGAAGCTTTCTTT. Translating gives CASSTSGGGVNTEAFF.

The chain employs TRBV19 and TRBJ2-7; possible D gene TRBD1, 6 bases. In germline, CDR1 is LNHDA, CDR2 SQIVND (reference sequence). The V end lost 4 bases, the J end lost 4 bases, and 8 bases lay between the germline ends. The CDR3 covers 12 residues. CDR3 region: CASSTGQYEQYF. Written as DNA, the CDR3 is TGTGCCAGTAGTACCGGACAGTACGAGCAGTACTTC.

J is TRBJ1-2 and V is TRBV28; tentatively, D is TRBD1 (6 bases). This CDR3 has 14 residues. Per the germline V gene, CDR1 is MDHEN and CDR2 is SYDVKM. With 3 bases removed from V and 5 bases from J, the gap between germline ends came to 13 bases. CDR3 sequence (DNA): TGTGCCAGCAGTTTTTGGGGGCGTCGATATGGCTACACCTTC. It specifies CASSFWGRRYGYTF.